The present T cell receptor (beta chain) was sequenced within a study of cytomegalovirus exposure and HLA in healthy donors (dated by TCRdb to about 2017). With regard to the full study: According to an earlier analysis of around 600 of the donors, roughly 180 million T cells yielded some 110 million unique TCR beta sequences and 276 Gb of sequence data. Donor age, sex, ethnicity and CMV serostatus were collected together with the repertoire data. Roughly 5 DR-DQ haplotypes were handled as single units for association and clustering because linkage in the cohort was strong. A later analysis re-examined previously published TCR beta repertoires from 600 to 700 donors and added high-resolution HLA genotyping to investigate patterns of TCR occurrence. To decide whether each TCR beta V gene segment behaved as functional or pseudogenic, an earlier analysis of 587 of the donors relied on high-throughput TCR beta sequencing. Among some 400 genotyped donors of the cohort, an average of approximately 230,000 unique TCR beta nucleotide sequences were sequenced per donor, roughly 18% of them non-productive. An early release covering 550 to 650 HLA-typed donors comprised about 320 gigabases of sequencing data and roughly 85 million unique TCR sequences. In the later analysis, no new phenotypic data were used to find candidate immune exposures; instead, reliance was placed on TCR beta sequences and their occurrence across donors. Both class I and class II loci were covered by HLA typing, at four-digit resolution. The aim of the study was to test whether cataloging public T cell receptors could identify signatures of past pathogen exposure. The genetic ancestry cluster associated with self-reported Caucasian donors included about 84% of the roughly 400 genotyped donors. Typing coverage varied by locus: roughly 620-630 donors for A, B, C, DRB1 and DQB1; roughly 510 for DQA1; approximately 570 for DPA1; roughly 470 for DPB1. Along with the roughly 670-subject first cohort, a separate validation cohort of over a hundred different subjects was used. A later genetic analysis used genome-wide SNP genotypes for about 65% of the roughly 670 donors, treating that subset as a discovery cohort. The T cell repertoires of 666 subjects were profiled by immunosequencing and related to cytomegalovirus serostatus. The study combined high-throughput TCR immunosequencing, statistical association of individual TCRs with disease status, and machine learning to predict cytomegalovirus infection status. All discovery cohort repertoires had been generated on a single sequencing platform.

The cohort was made up of 666 healthy bone marrow donors. Cohort members were all nominally healthy when sampled, although unrecorded immune exposures were likely present. The donor was CMV seronegative and belonged to the group of roughly 330 seronegative cohort members. Every donor gave a peripheral blood sample, and the peripheral blood mononuclear cells from that sample were used for TCR beta sequencing. The Qiagen DNeasy Blood Extraction Kit was used to extract genomic DNA from the blood cell samples. Results the study describes overall, beyond this receptor: A group of highly shared sequence variants was considered likely to be a technical artifact of the sequencing pipeline. In a later analysis, HLA-associated TCR beta chains were found to be more clonally expanded and to have lower generation probabilities than equally common non-associated chains. This cohort had only TCR beta chains sequenced, and the lack of alpha or paired-chain data limited which features could be detected. A later genetic analysis reported fewer N-insertions in productive TCRs among donors in an Asian-associated ancestry cluster than the approximately 700-donor mean. Assigning TCR associations to individual alleles was difficult when HLA alleles, especially DR and DQ, strongly co-occurred. The authors suggested that the approach could potentially be extended to other disease states and immunological phenotypes. Immune exposure information for the cohort was limited to CMV serostatus. A few of the identified cytomegalovirus-associated TCR beta chains were confirmed in vitro to be specific for cytomegalovirus antigens. Most TCR sequences were observed very rarely across donors, whereas some public TCRs were present in many individuals. In a later analysis, over 15,000 TCR beta sequences were associated with specific HLA alleles at a false discovery rate of 0.05. A total of 164 TCR beta chains were listed by the study as associated with cytomegalovirus. The classifier was reported to diagnose cytomegalovirus status with high specificity and sensitivity in both the original cohort and the validation cohort. Roughly uniform sequencing depth across donors was assumed in presence/absence analyses, although this assumption may not hold. Because the 87-base-pair reads could not distinguish some IMGT-functional V segments, including TRBV6-2 and TRBV6-3, those segments were excluded. Because HLA typing was unavailable for some donors at each locus, only the typed subset was used in association tests. Because counts were too low, around 17 rarely observed V segments, including chromosome 9 orphons, were left out of the earlier analysis of 500 to 750 of the donors. Several of the top co-occurrence clusters appeared to be linked to parvovirus B19, influenza, CMV and Epstein-Barr virus, according to a later analysis. Correlated functional status among segregating V segments might be attributable to linkage disequilibrium, but an unknown experimental factor could not be ruled out. In a later analysis, the rate of TCR association differed among HLA loci, with DRB1 alleles having the most associated TCRs and HLA-C alleles having the fewest. Most CMV-associated TCR beta chains appeared to be HLA-restricted in a later analysis, and the HLA associations seemed to be driven largely by CMV exposure. An earlier analysis of several hundred of the donors showed that most TCR beta V segments appeared in productive rearrangements either about 87% or about 30% of the time, which broadly matched IMGT annotations. A further reported finding was that TCR beta sequences accurately predicted the HLA-A and HLA-B alleles for most subjects in the first cohort. An association between a missense DCLRE1C variant and V-gene and J-gene trimming of TCR beta chains was found in a later genetic analysis and replicated in an independent cohort.

From its cysteine to its phenylalanine, the CDR3 spans 13 amino acids. Of the read, only the CDR3 DNA is kept; its 39 bases are in frame from base 1. CDR1 is given as ENHRY and CDR2 as SYGVKD, both from the germline V gene. V is pared back by 4 bases and J by 0 bases, with 7 bases lying between the germline termini. About this clone itself: Its recognized antigen is unknown. The record has no base qualities; no much larger clone is one base away.

Receptors were amplified or captured by the immunoSEQ multiplex PCR assay. The multiplex PCR relied on a mix of 60 forward primers for TCR Vbeta segments and 13 reverse primers for TCR Jbeta segments. The CDR3 region of rearranged TCR beta genes was amplified from genomic DNA with a multiplex PCR assay. On the Illumina HiSeq System, the amplified TCR beta libraries were sequenced as 87-base-pair reads. Processing in the source paper ran as follows. Across the roughly 640 repertoires, a later analysis counted 80 million or so unique TCR beta chains, 9 million to 14 million of which were shared by at least two donors. A nearest-neighbor algorithm error-corrected the raw reads and collapsed the reads into unique sequences, merging closely related sequences to remove PCR and sequencing errors. To assign V, D and J gene segments, CDR3 sequences were aligned to IMGT reference sequences. For a sequence to be retained, at least a six-nucleotide match to both a V gene segment and a J gene segment was required. A rearrangement was called productive if the CDR3 had no stop codons and remained in frame with V and J, and every other rearrangement was called non-productive. Following IMGT convention, CDR3 was defined as the stretch from the second conserved V-encoded cysteine to the conserved J-encoded phenylalanine. In an earlier analysis of around 640 of the donors, sequences lacking an unambiguous match to a single V gene segment were excluded. In an earlier analysis of approximately 500 of the donors, a V segment was called functional when productive rearrangements were above 56.7%, and segregating when the standard deviation between donors exceeded 5%. A statistical classification framework was developed to diagnose cytomegalovirus status using the catalog of TCR beta chain sequences. A later analysis assigned V and J genes by comparing TCR nucleotide sequences with IMGT/GENE-DB human TR gene sequences. The TCRdist pipeline was used in a later analysis to assign CDR3 sequences and most-parsimonious VDJ recombination scenarios. In a later analysis, each TCR beta chain was defined by its CDR3 amino acid sequence together with its V-gene family, and reads lacking a unique V-gene family were excluded. A later analysis removed roughly 590 highly shared, low-generation-probability nucleotide sequences to deal with suspected cross-contamination and a sequencing artifact. For each public chain, a later analysis derived a clonal expansion index from normalized ranks of inferred template counts within each repertoire. In a later analysis, generation probabilities were computed using a VDJ recombination model fitted to out-of-frame rearrangements, and the results were checked against IGoR. In a later analysis, TCR-TCR, TCR-HLA and TCR-CMV co-occurrence was scored with hypergeometric tests, and a repertoire-size bias correction was applied to TCR pairs. False discovery rates were estimated in a later analysis by permuting HLA or CMV assignments 20 times. In a later analysis, co-occurring TCRs were grouped using DBSCAN, with TCRdist sequence similarity added in when clustering inside HLA-allele-positive subsets. Co-occurrence clustering excluded repertoires with fewer than 30,000 or more than 120,000 public chains, plus five with anomalous nucleotide sharing. The immuneACCESS repertoire file appears here via TCRdb, limited to in-frame rearrangements. These files lack a portion of the clones; in checked studies, under half of the deficit traces to unresolved V genes, and the cause of the others is not known. Clonal size and the V and J genes are those of that table, whereas D and trimming came from the DNA. The table for this sample lists about 220,000 clones; about three quarters of them were counted only once. The leading ten clones occupy about 1.7% of the sample.

The sequence came from a male donor in good health and CMV-seronegative. The specimen was PBMCs. The V and J segments used are TRBV10-3 and TRBJ2-7; the D gene is not confidently resolved. The CDR3 has the sequence CAISGGDSYEQYF. The nucleotide sequence reads as follows: TGTGCCATCAGTGGCGGAGACTCCTACGAGCAGTACTTC.